This T cell receptor (beta chain) was sequenced for a study of radiation and T cells in renal cell carcinoma. Assay: immunoSEQ multiplex PCR; the TCRdb copy retains only in-frame clones and omits some. Found here are around 80,000 clones, roughly 80% of them singletons; the top ten hold approximately 5%. From germline, CDR1 is MNHNS and CDR2 SASEGT. Trimming stripped 5 bases from V and 1 base from J, with 12 bases between. The CDR3 has 15 residues. Time point defined: blood 2 weeks post-SBRT. Indicated treatment: 15 Gy SBRT to primary tumor, nephrectomy 4 weeks later. This rearrangement joins TRBV6-1 to TRBJ1-3, with TRBD1 as a possible D gene (5 bases). This sample comprised blood, obtained from a patient whose treatment included radiotherapy and nephrectomy. The receptor's source is a man in his sixties with renal cell carcinoma. CDR3: CASSPQGGSGNTIYF. The DNA for the CDR3 is TGTGCCAGCAGTCCGCAGGGTGGGTCTGGAAACACCATATATTTT.